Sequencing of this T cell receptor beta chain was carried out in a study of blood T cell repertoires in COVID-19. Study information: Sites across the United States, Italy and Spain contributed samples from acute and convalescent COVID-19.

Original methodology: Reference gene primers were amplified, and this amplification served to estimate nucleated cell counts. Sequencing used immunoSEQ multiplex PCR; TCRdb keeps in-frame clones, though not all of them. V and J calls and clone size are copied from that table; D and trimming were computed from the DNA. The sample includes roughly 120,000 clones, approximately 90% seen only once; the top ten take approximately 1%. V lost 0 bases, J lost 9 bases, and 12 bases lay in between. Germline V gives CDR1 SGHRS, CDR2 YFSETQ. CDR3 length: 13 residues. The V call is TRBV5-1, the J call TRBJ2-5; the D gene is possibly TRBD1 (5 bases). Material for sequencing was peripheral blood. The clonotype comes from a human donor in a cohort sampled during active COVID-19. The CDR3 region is CASSLGQNDAQYF. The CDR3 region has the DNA TGCGCCAGCAGCTTGGGACAGAACGATGCCCAGTACTTC.